The rows below give T cell receptor beta chains drawn from one sample of a study of control samples from healthy donors and cancer patients. Generated by immunoSEQ multiplex PCR, the TCRdb table keeps only in-frame clones and is missing some. The table has some 150,000 clones, around 94% seen once. Sequencing was performed on PBMCs. These receptors originate from a man between 60 and 70 years old with colorectal cancer. The CDR3 runs from the conserved cysteine through the conserved F or W. A D gene is named only where the DNA matches it firmly. Only some rows state a clone size, as once, few, many or a class for expanded clones.

TRBJ2-7	.	TRBV5-1	TRBD2	CASSLERGGTYEQYF	TGCGCCAGCAGCTTGGAACGCGGGGGGACCTACGAGCAGTACTTC
TRBJ1-5	.	TRBV28	TRBD1	CASSLYRGSNQPQHF	TGTGCCAGCAGTTTATACAGGGGAAGCAATCAGCCCCAGCATTTT
TRBJ2-1	.	TRBV4-3	.	CASSQYERASEQFF	TGCGCCAGCAGCCAATACGAGAGGGCTAGTGAGCAGTTCTTC
TRBJ2-7	.	TRBV19	.	CASSEGYEQYF	TGTGCCAGTAGTGAGGGGTACGAGCAGTACTTC
TRBJ2-2	.	TRBV19	.	CASTRGASTGELFF	TGTGCCAGCACCCGGGGGGCGAGCACCGGGGAGCTGTTTTTT
TRBJ2-1	.	TRBV5-1	TRBD2	CASSPPSGGTYNEQFF	TGCGCCAGCAGCCCCCCCAGCGGGGGTACCTACAATGAGCAGTTCTTC
TRBJ1-2	.	TRBV7-2	TRBD1	CASSRDSEGPYGYTF	TGTGCCAGCAGTCGGGACAGTGAAGGTCCGTATGGCTACACCTTC
TRBJ2-7	.	TRBV6-2/TRBV6-3	TRBD1	CASSYRGQSTEQYF	TGTGCCAGCAGTTACAGGGGGCAATCAACCGAGCAGTACTTC
TRBJ1-1	.	TRBV6-5	TRBD1	CASSLTGNGWAFF	TGTGCCAGCAGCCTGACAGGGAATGGATGGGCTTTCTTT
TRBJ2-3	.	TRBV5-1	TRBD1	CASSSAGTGGQNTQYF	TGCGCCAGCAGCAGCGCCGGGACAGGGGGCCAAAATACGCAGTATTTT
TRBJ2-1	.	TRBV5-1	.	CASSLAPSTGYNEQFF	TGCGCCAGCAGCTTGGCTCCCTCGACAGGCTACAATGAGCAGTTCTTC
TRBJ1-5	.	TRBV30	.	CAWGQGTDQPQHF	TGTGCCTGGGGGCAGGGAACGGACCAGCCCCAGCATTTT
TRBJ2-1	.	TRBV10-2	.	CASTPNLGTGRRNEQFF	TGCGCCAGCACCCCTAACTTAGGTACAGGGAGAAGGAATGAGCAGTTCTTC
TRBJ2-7	.	TRBV5-5	TRBD2	CASSLVSTSGGTSRLKQYF	TGTGCCAGCAGCTTGGTTTCGACTAGCGGGGGGACGAGCAGGTTGAAGCAGTACTTC
TRBJ1-6	.	TRBV5-6	.	CASSKGTPIYNSPLHF	TGTGCCAGCAGCAAGGGCACCCCAATCTATAATTCACCCCTCCACTTT
TRBJ2-1	once	TRBV29-1	TRBD1	CSVEETQGAYNEQFF	TGCAGCGTTGAAGAAACACAGGGGGCCTACAATGAGCAGTTCTTC
TRBJ1-1	once	TRBV2	TRBD1	CASRSRQGASNTEAFF	TGTGCCAGCAGATCAAGACAGGGGGCCTCGAACACTGAAGCTTTCTTT
TRBJ2-1	.	TRBV4-3	.	CASSYGTSQFF	TGCGCCAGCAGTTACGGGACGAGCCAGTTCTTC
TRBJ2-7	.	TRBV5-1	TRBD1	CASSPDPDRRYEQYF	TGCGCCAGCAGCCCGGACCCGGACAGGAGATACGAGCAGTACTTC
TRBJ1-6	few	TRBV6-5	TRBD1	CASSYTTGTDSPLHF	TGTGCCAGCAGTTATACGACAGGGACAGATTCACCCCTCCACTTT
TRBJ2-2	once	TRBV24-1	TRBD2	CATSGTRDTGELFF	TGTGCCACCAGTGGGACTAGGGACACCGGGGAGCTGTTTTTT
TRBJ1-2	.	TRBV5-4	.	CASRSQGGSYGYTF	TGTGCCAGCAGATCACAGGGAGGATCCTATGGCTACACCTTC
TRBJ1-2	.	TRBV5-6	TRBD1	CASSSGQPYGYTF	TGTGCCAGCAGTTCGGGACAGCCCTATGGCTACACCTTC
TRBJ1-5	few	TRBV19	.	CASSRQVWNQPQHF	TGTGCCAGTAGTCGACAGGTATGGAATCAGCCCCAGCATTTT
TRBJ2-3	once	TRBV3-1/TRBV3-2	.	CASSRRAYPDTQYF	TGTGCCAGCAGCCGGCGGGCGTACCCAGATACGCAGTATTTT
TRBJ1-1	.	TRBV19	.	CASSIGAGYATEAFF	TGTGCCAGTAGTATAGGGGCAGGGTATGCCACTGAAGCTTTCTTT
TRBJ1-3	.	TRBV15	TRBD1	CATSSFFPTGASGNTIYF	TGTGCCACCAGCAGCTTTTTTCCAACAGGGGCCTCTGGAAACACCATATATTTT
TRBJ1-1	.	TRBV9	.	CASSLGDREYTEAFF	TGTGCCAGCAGCCTTGGAGACAGAGAGTACACTGAAGCTTTCTTT
TRBJ2-7	.	TRBV15	.	CATSRDRASYEQYF	TGTGCCACCAGCAGGGACAGAGCCTCCTACGAGCAGTACTTC
TRBJ1-1	.	TRBV18	.	CASSPAGTGTEAFF	TGTGCCAGCTCACCGGCAGGGACGGGCACTGAAGCTTTCTTT
TRBJ2-7	.	TRBV7-2	TRBD2	CASSSGLAGYYEQYF	TGTGCCAGCAGCTCTGGACTAGCGGGGTACTACGAGCAGTACTTC
TRBJ1-2	.	TRBV30	.	CAWSRQDYGGYTF	TGTGCCTGGAGTAGACAAGACTACGGAGGCTACACCTTC
TRBJ2-3	.	TRBV5-1	TRBD2	CASSLVGLAGSYLGDTQYF	TGCGCCAGCAGCTTGGTCGGACTAGCGGGATCCTACCTGGGAGATACGCAGTATTTT
TRBJ2-5	.	TRBV20-1	.	CSASKQGRRETQYF	TGCAGTGCTAGTAAACAGGGTAGGCGGGAGACCCAGTACTTC
TRBJ1-4	.	TRBV7-7	.	CASSPGSDGEKLFF	TGTGCCAGCAGCCCGGGCTCGGATGGGGAAAAACTGTTTTTT